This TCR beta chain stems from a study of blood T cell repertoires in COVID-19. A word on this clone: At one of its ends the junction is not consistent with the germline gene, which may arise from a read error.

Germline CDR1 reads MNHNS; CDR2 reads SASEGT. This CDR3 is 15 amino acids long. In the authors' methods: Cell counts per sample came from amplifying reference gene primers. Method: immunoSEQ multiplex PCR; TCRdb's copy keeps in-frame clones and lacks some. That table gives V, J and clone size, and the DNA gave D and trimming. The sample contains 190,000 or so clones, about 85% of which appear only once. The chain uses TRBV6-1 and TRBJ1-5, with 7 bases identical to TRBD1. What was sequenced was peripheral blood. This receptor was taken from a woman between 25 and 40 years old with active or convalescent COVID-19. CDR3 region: CASREGNRGGQPQHF. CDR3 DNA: TGTGCCAGCAGGGAAGGAAACAGGGGAGGTCAGCCCCAGCATTTT.